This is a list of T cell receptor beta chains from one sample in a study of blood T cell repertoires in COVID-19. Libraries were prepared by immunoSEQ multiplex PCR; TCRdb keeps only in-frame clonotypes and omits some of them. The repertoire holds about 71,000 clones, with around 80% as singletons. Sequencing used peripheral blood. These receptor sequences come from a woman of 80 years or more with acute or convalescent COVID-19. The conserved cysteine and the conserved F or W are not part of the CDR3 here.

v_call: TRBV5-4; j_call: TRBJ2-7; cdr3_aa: ASSSGTGPDSYEQY
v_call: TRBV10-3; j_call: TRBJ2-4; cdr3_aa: AISGQENIQY
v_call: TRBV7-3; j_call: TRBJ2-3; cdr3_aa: ASSLPSGYTDTQY
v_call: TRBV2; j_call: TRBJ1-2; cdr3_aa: ASSKMGQGVEGYT
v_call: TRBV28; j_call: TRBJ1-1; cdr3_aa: ASSGGTGEAF
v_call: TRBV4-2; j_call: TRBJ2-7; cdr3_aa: ASSNTSGASYEQY
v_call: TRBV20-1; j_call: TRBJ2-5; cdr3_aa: SARAGETQY
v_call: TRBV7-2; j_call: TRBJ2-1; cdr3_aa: ASSLASSGSFNEQF
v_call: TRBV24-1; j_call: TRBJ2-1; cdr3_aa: ATSDPGSTGPGEQF
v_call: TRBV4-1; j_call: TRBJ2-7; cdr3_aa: ASSQEGTSGRSTYEQY
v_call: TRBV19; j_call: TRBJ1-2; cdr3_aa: ASSIRQVTNYGYT
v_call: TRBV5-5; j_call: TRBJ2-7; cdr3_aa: ASSLWGDSTYEQY
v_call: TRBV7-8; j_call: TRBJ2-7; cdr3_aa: ASSLQAVPPYEQY
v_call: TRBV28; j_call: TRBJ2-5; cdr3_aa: ASSPTTGGYQETQY
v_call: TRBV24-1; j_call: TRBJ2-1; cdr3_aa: ATSDGRYNEQF
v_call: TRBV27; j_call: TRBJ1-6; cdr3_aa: ASSFGWEGNSPLH
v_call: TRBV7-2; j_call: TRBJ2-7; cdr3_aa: ASGEFSYEQY
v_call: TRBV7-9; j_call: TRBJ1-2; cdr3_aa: ASSLAGGEDGYT